This TCR beta chain was identified during a study of T cell responses to AZD1222 COVID-19 vaccine. Regarding the study as a whole: Spike was spanned by vaccine-associated CD4 TCRs, which were dominant at 160-218 and 743-854. Most donors were white British, females outnumbered males, and clonal diversity was possibly underestimated. Just a handful of people given AZD1222 tested seropositive at baseline.

Details on this clone: What it binds is not known.

The table came from immunoSEQ multiplex PCR; TCRdb's copy has only in-frame clones and leaves some out. Of tens of thousands of clones listed, around 80% are singletons. Trimming took 3 bases from V and 4 from J, leaving 12 bases between them. CDR1 and CDR2 from the germline V gene are KGHSH and LQKENI. This CDR3 is 15 amino acids long. V is TRBV18 and J is TRBJ1-4; D is unresolved. This receptor was obtained from an adult who received the AZD1222 COVID-19 vaccine. The specimen comprised peripheral blood, sampled 28 days after the second AZD1222 dose. The CDR3 sequence: CASSPVGVSNEKLFF. The DNA of the CDR3 is TGTGCCAGCTCACCGGTCGGGGTTAGTAATGAAAAACTGTTTTTT.